This T cell receptor (beta chain) was captured by sequencing in a study of CD8 T cells in ankylosing spondylitis. The ends lost 6 bases at V and 6 bases at J; junction bases unmatched: 6. This CDR3 has 13 residues. Germline CDR1 is SNHLY and CDR2 is FYNNEI. Regarding the study as a whole: Disease-linked clones reportedly concentrated significantly in matched ankylosing spondylitis synovial fluid. It appeared that ankylosing spondylitis blood was characterized by a TCR beta motif of under ten highly homologous variants. Some motif variants were previously reported in reactive arthritis synovial fluid and blood. Disease-linked clones proved CD8+ and comparatively uncommon in peripheral blood.

A note on this clonotype: Antigen: not known.

For TCR beta, libraries came from quantitative 5'-RACE with molecular barcodes. TCRdb fed the 5' RACE reads into MiXCR, producing one record per CDR3 protein. Here the sample spans under 850,000 distinct CDR3 sequences, 19% being singletons. Input material: blood, either unsorted or a sorted T cell fraction (not recorded which). The gene calls are TRBV2 and TRBJ2-3, with 7 bases that match TRBD2. The clonotype comes from a male donor with ankylosing spondylitis. This CDR3 is CASRSSGMDTQYF. The CDR3 nucleotides are TGTGCCAGCAGGAGCAGCGGGATGGATACGCAGTATTTT. Combining the CDR3 with reference TRBV2 and TRBJ2-3 gives the whole variable domain EPEVTQTPSHQVTQMGQEVILRCVPISNHLYFYWYRQILGQKVEFLVSFYNNEISEKSEIFDDQFSVERPDGSNFTLKIRSTKLEDSAMYFCASRSSGMDTQYFGPGTRLTVL.